One sample yielded the 9 T cell receptor beta chains listed below, sequenced in a study of cytomegalovirus exposure and HLA in healthy donors. Assay: immunoSEQ multiplex PCR; the TCRdb copy retains only in-frame clones and omits some. The data show around 120,000 clones, roughly 90% seen once. Sample: PBMCs. These receptor sequences come from a woman aged 18-35 years in good health and CMV-seropositive.

This clone was seen a few times. The genes are TRBV5-4 and TRBJ1-2; D is possibly TRBD1 (6 bases). Germline-derived CDR1 and CDR2 are SGHNT and YYREEE (reference sequence). The CDR3 is made up of 15 amino acids. The ends were cut back, 2 bases at V and 6 bases at J, with 17 bases in the middle. DNA of the CDR3: TGTGCCAGCAGCTTCCCTAGGACAGAGGAGAATGGCTACACCTTC. It yields the protein CASSFPRTEENGYTF.

The chain is built from TRBV11-3 and TRBJ2-3, with D possibly being TRBD1 (6 bases). The CDR3 has 16 residues. V was shortened by 1 base and J by 2 bases, with 13 bases between the two germline ends. CDR1 and CDR2 (germline): SGHNT, YENEEA. CDR3 in amino acids: CASSLAWGLTTDTQYF. The CDR3 DNA follows: TGTGCCAGCAGCTTAGCATGGGGGCTTACCACAGATACGCAGTATTTT. Supplemented by reference TRBV11-3 and TRBJ2-3, the full variable domain reads EAGVVQSPRYKIIEKKQPVAFWCNPISGHNTLYWYLQNLGQGPELLIRYENEEAVDDSQLPKDRFSAERLKGVDSTLKIQPAELGDSAVYLCASSLAWGLTTDTQYFGPGTRLTVL.

The V gene is TRBV7-9, the J gene TRBJ2-3; 11 positions agree with TRBD2. V was clipped by 5 bases and J by 4 bases; unmatched bases: 5. The CDR3 loop spans 15 amino acids. CDR1 and CDR2 from the germline V gene are SEHNR and FQNEAQ (reference sequence). The CDR3 sequence: CASSPLAGAADTQYF. For the CDR3, the DNA is TGTGCCAGCAGCCCACTAGCGGGAGCGGCAGATACGCAGTATTTT.

The V gene is TRBV30, the J gene TRBJ1-2, with D possibly TRBD1 on 6 matching bases. Trimming stripped 6 bases from V and 0 bases from J, with 11 bases between. Germline V lookup: CDR1 GTSNPN, CDR2 SVGIG (reference sequence). This CDR3 has 13 residues. The CDR3 sequence: CACRTASNYGYTF. CDR3 DNA sequence: TGTGCCTGCAGGACAGCGTCTAACTATGGCTACACCTTC.

Written as DNA, the CDR3 is TGCAACTTAAGACGACGGGGGAACACCGGGGAGCTGTTTTTT. Translating gives CNLRRRGNTGELFF. V is TRBV29-1 and J is TRBJ2-2, with D possibly matching TRBD2 (5 bases). The germline V gene encodes CDR1 SQVTM and CDR2 ANQGSEA. The length of the CDR3 is 14 residues.

This sequence joins TRBV15 and TRBJ2-5; D may be TRBD2 (6 bases). This CDR3 is built from 17 residues. Looked up from germline, CDR1 is LNHNV and CDR2 is YYDKDF (reference sequence). Trimming left V 5 bases short and J 2 bases short, with 21 bases between. The CDR3 here is CATSLGGLGGGQETQYF. The DNA for the CDR3 is TGTGCCACCAGCCTTGGGGGATTGGGTGGGGGGCAAGAGACCCAGTACTTC.

The rearrangement joins TRBV19 to TRBJ1-6; TRBD1 is a possible D gene (5 bases). Trimming stripped 1 base from V and 7 bases from J, with 14 bases between. The length of the CDR3 is 16 residues. CDR1 and CDR2 (germline): LNHDA, SQIVND (reference sequence). CDR3 loop: CASSIGQFVGNSPLHF. The DNA for the CDR3 is TGTGCCAGTAGTATAGGACAGTTCGTCGGGAATTCACCCCTCCACTTT.

This clone was counted once. The genes are TRBV6-1 and TRBJ1-2, with D maybe TRBD1 (5 bases). From germline, CDR1 is MNHNS and CDR2 SASEGT. V was trimmed by 8 bases and J by 8 bases, leaving 24 bases between them. The CDR3 consists of 15 residues. As DNA, the CDR3 is TGTGCCAGCTCCCGCGAGGCAGGGCGAGCCGAAGGCTACACCTTC. This sequence encodes CASSREAGRAEGYTF.

The chain uses TRBV7-2 and TRBJ1-4; a weak D match, TRBD1 (5 bases). Trimming left V 4 bases short and J 7 bases short, with 19 bases between. The V gene's germline CDR1 is SGHTA and CDR2 FQGNSA. This CDR3 region has 16 residues. CDR3 sequence reads: CASSSPILSQGEKLFF. CDR3 coding DNA: TGTGCCAGCAGCTCCCCGATCCTTTCGCAGGGTGAAAAACTGTTTTTT.